The rows below give T cell receptor beta chains drawn from one sample of a study of T cell repertoires in cytomegalovirus infection. Antigens for these TCRs are unknown. TCRdb recomputed calls from the reads with MiXCR, one row per CDR3 protein. This table has approximately 600,000 distinct CDR3 sequences, around 40% appearing once. Sequenced here: cultured PBMCs, sampled from culture after CMV antigen stimulation. Source of these receptors: a human donor in good health (CMV status not recorded). Some clones in this sample may be carry-over from other donors' samples. Each CDR3 is given with its conserved first and last residue.

TRBV7-2,TRBJ2-1,CASSLRTNGEQFF
TRBV7-2,TRBJ2-7,CASSVRQTSGGHEQYF
TRBV18,TRBJ2-3,CASSPTSRDASSTDTQYF
TRBV29-1,TRBJ1-2,CSTTGGGRDWTF
TRBV7-2,TRBJ2-7,CASSSTGSREQYF
TRBV5-4,TRBJ2-2,CASSPGRRHTGELFF
TRBV20-1,TRBJ1-1,CSARDPGTGWGTEAFF
TRBV11-2,TRBJ1-2,CASSRHETGYSGYTF
TRBV28,TRBJ2-7,CASRTSGRLIYEQYF
TRBV6-6,TRBJ2-5,CASSYLGFEETQYF
TRBV7-8,TRBJ2-1,CASSLELSWEGNNEQFF
TRBV6-1,TRBJ2-5,CASSAQQGRETQYF
TRBV5-1,TRBJ1-1,CASSLAGKMNTEAFF
TRBV29-1,TRBJ2-2,CSVGRALPGELFF
TRBV29-1,TRBJ2-1,CSAGGSRGREQFF
TRBV15,TRBJ1-2,CATSRDPGRQFYGYTF
TRBV7-2,TRBJ2-7,CASSLASGAWEQYF
TRBV7-2,TRBJ2-1,CASSLRRPTGDEQFF
TRBV7-2,TRBJ2-3,CASSPRTESTDTQYF
TRBV7-8,TRBJ1-3,CASSAETVSGNTIYF
TRBV6-2/TRBV6-3,TRBJ1-5,CASSYPRKDQPQHF
TRBV29-1,TRBJ1-1,CSVVRRLMNTEAFF
TRBV7-4,TRBJ2-5,CASSSPTSGRGGETQYF
TRBV6-5,TRBJ1-1,CASSYFAGGGFTEAFF
TRBV20-1,TRBJ2-1,CSAEARGAGYNEQFF
TRBV12-3/TRBV12-4,TRBJ1-5,CASSRDRDYNQPQHF
TRBV12-3/TRBV12-4,TRBJ1-4,CASSSPQNEKLFF
TRBV6-8,TRBJ1-1,CASQNDLSTEAFF
TRBV12-3/TRBV12-4,TRBJ2-4,CASSFGGGGDIQYF
TRBV7-2,TRBJ1-5,CASSGLLSNQPQHF
TRBV7-2,TRBJ2-1,CASSGTGGYNEQFF
TRBV7-2,TRBJ1-5,CASSFSVAANQPQHF
TRBV7-9,TRBJ1-3,CASSPAWGGTHISGNTIYF
TRBV7-8,TRBJ1-1,CASSWAGGTEAFF
TRBV7-8,TRBJ2-2,CASSSHRVYFSGELFF
TRBV2,TRBJ2-7,CASLKINSYEQYF
TRBV7-2,TRBJ2-7,CASSPRGGGTAYEQYF
TRBV7-2,TRBJ1-2,CASSLKAYGYTF
TRBV5-1,TRBJ2-7,CASSLGGPLYEQYF
TRBV7-2,TRBJ2-7,CASSLAGHAYEQYF
TRBV11-1,TRBJ2-7,CASSLQGPSSYEQYF
TRBV7-2,TRBJ1-6,CASSPGGWNSPLHF
TRBV7-9,TRBJ1-1,CASSLEGQYTEAFF
TRBV19,TRBJ2-2,CASRKDNTGELFF
TRBV7-2,TRBJ1-1,CASSLTGMATEAFF
TRBV19,TRBJ1-5,CASSARRGTGDISQHF
TRBV7-2,TRBJ2-1,CASSPGTGAYNEQFF
TRBV18,TRBJ2-5,CASSPQSGQETQYF
TRBV6-1,TRBJ2-7,CASSEGPNRVQYF
TRBV12-3/TRBV12-4,TRBJ1-6,CASSSPGLRALHF
TRBV10-3,TRBJ2-1,CASATGEDEQFF
TRBV7-2,TRBJ1-2,CASSKDSNYGYTF
TRBV4-1,TRBJ2-3,CASSQEDSGGGPSYTQYF
TRBV7-2,TRBJ2-5,CASSRLASSGRGTQYF
TRBV29-1,TRBJ2-3,CSVEAASGARTDTQYF